The clone carrying this T cell receptor (beta chain) has more than one count but fewer than ten. These data originate in a study of shared clonotypes between healthy human individuals. Sequenced by immunoSEQ multiplex PCR; TCRdb stores in-frame clones only, minus some. The sample contains 100,000 to 120,000 clones, about 62% of which appear only once. V lost 2 bases and J lost 4; bases outside the gene matches: 2. This CDR3 has 14 residues. The germline V gene encodes CDR1 MNHNY and CDR2 SVGAGI (reference sequence). The origin of this receptor is a woman aged 25 to 39 in good health. Sequencing input: memory CD8+ T cells sorted from blood. Sample subset: CD45RO+ cells pooled with CCR7-negative TemRA cells. The J gene is TRBJ2-1, the V gene TRBV6-6, with 7 bases that match TRBD2. The CDR3 spells CASSYTAGYNEQFF. The CDR3 DNA follows: TGTGCCAGCAGTTACACAGCGGGGTACAATGAGCAGTTCTTC.